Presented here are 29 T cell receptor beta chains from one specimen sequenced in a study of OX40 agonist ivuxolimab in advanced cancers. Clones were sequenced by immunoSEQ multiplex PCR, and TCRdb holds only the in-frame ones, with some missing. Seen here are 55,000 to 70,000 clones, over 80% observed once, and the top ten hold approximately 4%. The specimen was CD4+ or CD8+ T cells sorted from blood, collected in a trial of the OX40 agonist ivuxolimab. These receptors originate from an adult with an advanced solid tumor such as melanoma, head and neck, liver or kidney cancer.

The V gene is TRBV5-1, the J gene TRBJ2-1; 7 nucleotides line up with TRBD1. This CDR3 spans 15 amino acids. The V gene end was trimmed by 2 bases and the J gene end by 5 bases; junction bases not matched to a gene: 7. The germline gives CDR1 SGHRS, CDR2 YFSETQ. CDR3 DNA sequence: TGCGCCAGCAGCTTCACCTCCGGGACAGACAATGAGCAGTTCTTC. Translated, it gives CASSFTSGTDNEQFF.

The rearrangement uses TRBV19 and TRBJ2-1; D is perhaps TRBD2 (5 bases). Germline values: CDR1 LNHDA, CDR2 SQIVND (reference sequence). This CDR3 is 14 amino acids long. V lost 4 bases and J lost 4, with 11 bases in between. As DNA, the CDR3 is TGTGCCAGTAGTAGCACAGCGGAATACAATGAGCAGTTCTTC. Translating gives CASSSTAEYNEQFF. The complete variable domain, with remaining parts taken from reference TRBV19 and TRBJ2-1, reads DGGITQSPKYLFRKEGQNVTLSCEQNLNHDAMYWYRQDPGQGLRLIYYSQIVNDFQKGDIAEGYSVSREKKESFPLTVTSAQKNPTAFYLCASSSTAEYNEQFFGPGTRLTVL.

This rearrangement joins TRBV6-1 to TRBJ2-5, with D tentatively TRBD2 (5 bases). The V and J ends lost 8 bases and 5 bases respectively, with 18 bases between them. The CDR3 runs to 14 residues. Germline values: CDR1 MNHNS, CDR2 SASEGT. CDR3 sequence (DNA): TGTGCCAGCTCCAGAACCGGGATTAGGGAGACCCAGTACTTC. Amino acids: CASSRTGIRETQYF.

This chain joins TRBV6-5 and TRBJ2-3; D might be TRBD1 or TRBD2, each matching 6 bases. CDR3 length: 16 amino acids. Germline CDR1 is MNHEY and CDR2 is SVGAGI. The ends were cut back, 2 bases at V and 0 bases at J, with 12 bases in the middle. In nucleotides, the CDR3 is TGTGCCAGCAGTTACGGGGGGCTTCTGAGCACAGATACGCAGTATTTT. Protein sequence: CASSYGGLLSTDTQYF.

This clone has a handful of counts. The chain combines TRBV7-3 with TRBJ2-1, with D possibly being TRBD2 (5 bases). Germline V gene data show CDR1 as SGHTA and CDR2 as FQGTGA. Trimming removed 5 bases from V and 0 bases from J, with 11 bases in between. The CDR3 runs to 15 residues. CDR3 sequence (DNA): TGTGCCAGCAGCCTCGGGGTAAGCTCCTACAATGAGCAGTTCTTC. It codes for CASSLGVSSYNEQFF.

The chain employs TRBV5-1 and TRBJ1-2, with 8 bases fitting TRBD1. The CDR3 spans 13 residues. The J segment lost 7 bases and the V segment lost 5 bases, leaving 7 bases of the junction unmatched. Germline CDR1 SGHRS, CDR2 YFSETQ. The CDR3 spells CASRDRVSAGYTF. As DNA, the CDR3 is TGCGCCAGCAGGGACAGGGTTTCTGCTGGCTACACCTTC.

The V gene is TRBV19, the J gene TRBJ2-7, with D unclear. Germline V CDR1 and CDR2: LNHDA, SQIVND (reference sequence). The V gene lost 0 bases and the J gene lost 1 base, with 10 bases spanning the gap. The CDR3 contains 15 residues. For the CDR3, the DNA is TGTGCCAGTAGTATAGATCTTCTAGTATCCTACGAGCAGTACTTC. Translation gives CASSIDLLVSYEQYF.

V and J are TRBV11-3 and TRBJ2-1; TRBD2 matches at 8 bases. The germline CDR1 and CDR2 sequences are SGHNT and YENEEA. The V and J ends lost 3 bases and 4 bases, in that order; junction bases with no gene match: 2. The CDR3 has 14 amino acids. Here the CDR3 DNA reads TGTGCCAGCAGCTTGGAGCGGGGGTACAATGAGCAGTTCTTC. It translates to CASSLERGYNEQFF.

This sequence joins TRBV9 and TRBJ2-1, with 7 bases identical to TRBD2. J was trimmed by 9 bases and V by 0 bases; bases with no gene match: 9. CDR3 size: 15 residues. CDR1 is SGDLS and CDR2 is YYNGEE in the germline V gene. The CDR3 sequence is CASSVGGGSAGEQFF. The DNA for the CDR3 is TGTGCCAGCAGCGTAGGCGGCGGGAGTGCTGGTGAGCAGTTCTTC.

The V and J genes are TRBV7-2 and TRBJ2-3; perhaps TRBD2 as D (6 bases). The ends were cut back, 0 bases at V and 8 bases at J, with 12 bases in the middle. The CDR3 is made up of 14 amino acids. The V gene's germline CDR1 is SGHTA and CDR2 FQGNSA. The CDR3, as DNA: TGTGCCAGCAGCTTAGCGTTCAGGAGGGTTACGCAGTATTTT. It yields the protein CASSLAFRRVTQYF.

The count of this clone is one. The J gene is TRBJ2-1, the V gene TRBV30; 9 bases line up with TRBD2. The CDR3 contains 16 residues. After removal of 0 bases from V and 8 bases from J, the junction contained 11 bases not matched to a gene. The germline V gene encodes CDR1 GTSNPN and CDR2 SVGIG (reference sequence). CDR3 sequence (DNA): TGTGCCTGGAGTGTACCCATTAGCGGGAGTAAGCATGAGCAGTTCTTC. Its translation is CAWSVPISGSKHEQFF. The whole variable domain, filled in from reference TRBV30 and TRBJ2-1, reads SQTIHQWPATLVQPVGSPLSLECTVEGTSNPNLYWYRQAAGRGLQLLFYSVGIGQISSEVPQNLSASRPQDRQFILSSKKLLLSDSGFYLCAWSVPISGSKHEQFFGPGTRLTVL.

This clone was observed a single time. The CDR3 nucleotides read TGTGCCAGCAGCTTGCGTCCTTTTGGCGGAGATAGCAATCAGCCCCAGCATTTT. This gives the protein CASSLRPFGGDSNQPQHF. The chain is built from TRBV5-4 and TRBJ1-5; no reliable D call. Germline CDR1 reads SGHNT; CDR2 reads YYREEE (reference sequence). V lost 1 base to trimming and J lost 0 bases, with 17 bases between them. This CDR3 is built from 18 residues.

The CDR3 region is CASRQGAGYEQYF. The CDR3, as DNA: TGTGCCAGCAGACAGGGGGCAGGGTACGAGCAGTACTTC. This rearrangement joins TRBV6-1 to TRBJ2-7; TRBD1 matches 9 bases. The CDR3 covers 13 residues. J gave up 4 bases and V 6 bases, and 4 bases lay outside the gene matches. Per germline, CDR1 MNHNS and CDR2 SASEGT.

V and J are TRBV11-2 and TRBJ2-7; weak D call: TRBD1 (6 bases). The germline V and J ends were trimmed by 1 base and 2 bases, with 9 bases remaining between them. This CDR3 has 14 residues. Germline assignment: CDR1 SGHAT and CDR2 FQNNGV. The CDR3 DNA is TGTGCCAGCAGCTTAGGGACAGCAGCCTACGAGCAGTACTTC. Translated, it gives CASSLGTAAYEQYF. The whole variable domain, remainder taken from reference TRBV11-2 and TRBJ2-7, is EAGVAQSPRYKIIEKRQSVAFWCNPISGHATLYWYQQILGQGPKLLIQFQNNGVVDDSQLPKDRFSAERLKGVDSTLKIQPAKLEDSAVYLCASSLGTAAYEQYFGPGTRLTVT.

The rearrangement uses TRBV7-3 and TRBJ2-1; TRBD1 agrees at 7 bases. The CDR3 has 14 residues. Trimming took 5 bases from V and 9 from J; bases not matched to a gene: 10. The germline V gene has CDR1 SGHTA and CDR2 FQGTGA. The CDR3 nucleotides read TGTGCCAGCAGCACAGGACAGGTTGGTGGTGAGCAGTTCTTC. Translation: CASSTGQVGGEQFF.

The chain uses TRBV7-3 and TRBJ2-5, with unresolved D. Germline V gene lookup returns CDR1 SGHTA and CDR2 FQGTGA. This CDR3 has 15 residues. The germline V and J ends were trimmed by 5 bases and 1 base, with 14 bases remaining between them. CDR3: CASSRTGYGQETQYF. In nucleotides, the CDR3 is TGTGCCAGCAGCCGTACGGGCTATGGCCAAGAGACCCAGTACTTC.

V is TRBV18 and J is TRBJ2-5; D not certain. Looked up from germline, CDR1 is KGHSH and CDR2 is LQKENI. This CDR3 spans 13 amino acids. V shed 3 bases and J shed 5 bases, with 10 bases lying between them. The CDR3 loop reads CASSPVGRETQYF. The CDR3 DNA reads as TGTGCCAGCTCACCGGTGGGCAGGGAGACCCAGTACTTC.

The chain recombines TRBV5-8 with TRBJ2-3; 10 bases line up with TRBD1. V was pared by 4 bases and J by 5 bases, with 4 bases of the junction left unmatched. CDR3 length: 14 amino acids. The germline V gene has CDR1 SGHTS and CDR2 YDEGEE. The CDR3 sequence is CASSRRDRGDTQYF. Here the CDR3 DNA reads TGTGCCAGCAGCCGCCGGGACAGGGGAGATACGCAGTATTTT.

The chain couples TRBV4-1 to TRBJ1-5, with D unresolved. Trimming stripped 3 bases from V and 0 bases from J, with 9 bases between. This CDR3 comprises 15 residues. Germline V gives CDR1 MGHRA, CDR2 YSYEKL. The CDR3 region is CASSQPDNSNQPQHF. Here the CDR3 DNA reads TGCGCCAGCAGCCAGCCTGACAATAGCAATCAGCCCCAGCATTTT.

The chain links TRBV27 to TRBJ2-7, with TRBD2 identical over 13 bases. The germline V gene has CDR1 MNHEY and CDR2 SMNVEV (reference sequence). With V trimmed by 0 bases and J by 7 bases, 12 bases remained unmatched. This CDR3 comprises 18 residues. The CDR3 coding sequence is TGTGCCAGCAGTTTATCGGCCCGCATGACGGGACTAGCGGGGGAGCAGTACTTC. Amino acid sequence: CASSLSARMTGLAGEQYF.

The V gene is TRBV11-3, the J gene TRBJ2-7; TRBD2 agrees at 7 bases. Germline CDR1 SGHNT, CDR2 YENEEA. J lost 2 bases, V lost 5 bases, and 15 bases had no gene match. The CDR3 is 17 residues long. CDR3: CASSPRGGLVLTYEQYF. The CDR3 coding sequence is TGTGCCAGCAGCCCCCGGGGAGGGTTGGTGCTTACCTACGAGCAGTACTTC.

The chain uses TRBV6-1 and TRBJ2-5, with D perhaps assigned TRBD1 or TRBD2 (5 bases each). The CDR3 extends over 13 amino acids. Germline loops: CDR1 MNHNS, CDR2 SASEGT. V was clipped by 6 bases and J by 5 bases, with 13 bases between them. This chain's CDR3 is CASSEVWGETQYF. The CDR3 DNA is TGTGCCAGCAGCGAGGTGTGGGGGGAGACCCAGTACTTC.

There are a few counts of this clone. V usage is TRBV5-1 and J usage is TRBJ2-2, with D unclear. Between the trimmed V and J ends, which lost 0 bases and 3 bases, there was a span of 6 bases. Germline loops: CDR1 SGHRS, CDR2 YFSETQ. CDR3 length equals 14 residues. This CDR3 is CASSLEQDTGELFF. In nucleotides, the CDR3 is TGCGCCAGCAGCTTGGAGCAGGACACCGGGGAGCTGTTTTTT.

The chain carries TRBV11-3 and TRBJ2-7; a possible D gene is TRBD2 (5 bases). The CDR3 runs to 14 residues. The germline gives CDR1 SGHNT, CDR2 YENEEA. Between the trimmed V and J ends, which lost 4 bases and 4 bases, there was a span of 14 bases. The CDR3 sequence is CASSSYGGGYEQYF. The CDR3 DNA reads TGTGCCAGCAGCTCTTATGGTGGCGGGTACGAGCAGTACTTC. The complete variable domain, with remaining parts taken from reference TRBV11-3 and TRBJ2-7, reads EAGVVQSPRYKIIEKKQPVAFWCNPISGHNTLYWYLQNLGQGPELLIRYENEEAVDDSQLPKDRFSAERLKGVDSTLKIQPAELGDSAVYLCASSSYGGGYEQYFGPGTRLTVT.

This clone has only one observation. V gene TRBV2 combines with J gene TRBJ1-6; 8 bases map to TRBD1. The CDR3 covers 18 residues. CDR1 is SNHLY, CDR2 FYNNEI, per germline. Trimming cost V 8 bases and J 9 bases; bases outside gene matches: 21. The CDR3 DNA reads TGTGCCAGCGGACAGGGAAGTTTCGGCCAGGGCAACGTTTCACCCCTCCACTTT. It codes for CASGQGSFGQGNVSPLHF.

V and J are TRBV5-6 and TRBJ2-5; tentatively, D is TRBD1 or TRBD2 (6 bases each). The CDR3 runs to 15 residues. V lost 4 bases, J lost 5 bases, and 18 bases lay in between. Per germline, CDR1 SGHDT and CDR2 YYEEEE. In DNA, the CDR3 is TGTGCCAGCAGCCCGGATCGGGGGCGCGGGGAGACCCAGTACTTC. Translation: CASSPDRGRGETQYF. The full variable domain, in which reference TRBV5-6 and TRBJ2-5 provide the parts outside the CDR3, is DAGVTQSPTHLIKTRGQQVTLRCSPKSGHDTVSWYQQALGQGPQFIFQYYEEEERQRGNFPDRFSGHQFPNYSSELNVNALLLGDSALYLCASSPDRGRGETQYFGPGTRLLVL.

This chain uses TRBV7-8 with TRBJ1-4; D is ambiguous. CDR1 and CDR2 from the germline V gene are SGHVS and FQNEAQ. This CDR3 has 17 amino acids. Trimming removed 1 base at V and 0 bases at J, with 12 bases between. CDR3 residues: CASSLGRRTTTNEKLFF. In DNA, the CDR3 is TGTGCCAGCAGCTTAGGACGGAGAACCACAACTAATGAAAAACTGTTTTTT. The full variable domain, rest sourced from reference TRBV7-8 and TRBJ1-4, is GAGVSQSPRYKVAKRGQDVALRCDPISGHVSLFWYQQALGQGPEFLTYFQNEAQLDKSGLPSDRFFAERPEGSVSTLKIQRTQQEDSAVYLCASSLGRRTTTNEKLFFGSGTQLSVL.

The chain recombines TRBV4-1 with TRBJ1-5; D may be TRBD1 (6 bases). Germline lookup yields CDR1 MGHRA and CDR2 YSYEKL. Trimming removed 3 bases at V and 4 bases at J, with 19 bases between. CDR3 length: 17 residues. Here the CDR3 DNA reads TGCGCCAGCAGCCAGCCTACAGGGCCTCGGGGGAATCAGCCCCAGCATTTT. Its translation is CASSQPTGPRGNQPQHF.

CDR3 protein: CASSSLQGNYEQYF. In DNA, the CDR3 is TGTGCCAGCTCGTCGTTGCAGGGGAACTACGAGCAGTACTTC. The chain joins TRBV18 to TRBJ2-7; TRBD1 might be the D (6 bases). Trimming removed 6 bases at V and 3 bases at J, with 15 bases between. Germline V lookup: CDR1 KGHSH, CDR2 LQKENI. This CDR3 spans 14 amino acids.